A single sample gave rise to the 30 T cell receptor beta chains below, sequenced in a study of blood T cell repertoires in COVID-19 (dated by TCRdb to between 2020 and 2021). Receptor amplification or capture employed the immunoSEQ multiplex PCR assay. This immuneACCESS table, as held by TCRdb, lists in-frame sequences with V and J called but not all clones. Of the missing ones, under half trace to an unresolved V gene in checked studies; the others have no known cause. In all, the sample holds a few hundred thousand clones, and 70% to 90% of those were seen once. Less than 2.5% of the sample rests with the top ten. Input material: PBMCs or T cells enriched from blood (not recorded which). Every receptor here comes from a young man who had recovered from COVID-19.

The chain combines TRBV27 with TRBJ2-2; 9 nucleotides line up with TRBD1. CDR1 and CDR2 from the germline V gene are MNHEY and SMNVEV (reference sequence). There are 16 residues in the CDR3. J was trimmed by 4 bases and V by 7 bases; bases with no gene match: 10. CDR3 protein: CASNFRDRVVTGELFF. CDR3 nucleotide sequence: TGTGCCAGCAATTTCCGGGACAGGGTAGTCACCGGGGAGCTGTTTTTT.

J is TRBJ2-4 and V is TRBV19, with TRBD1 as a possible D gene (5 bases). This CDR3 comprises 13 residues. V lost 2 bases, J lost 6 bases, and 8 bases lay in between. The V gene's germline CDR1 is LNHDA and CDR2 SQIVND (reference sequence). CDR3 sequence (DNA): TGTGCCAGTAGTATAAAGGGGATAAACATTCAGTACTTC. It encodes CASSIKGINIQYF.

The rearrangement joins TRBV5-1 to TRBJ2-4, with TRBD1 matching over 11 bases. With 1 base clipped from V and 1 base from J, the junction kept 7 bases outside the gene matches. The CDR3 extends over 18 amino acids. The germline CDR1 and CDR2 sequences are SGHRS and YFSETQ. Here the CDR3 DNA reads TGCGCCAGCAGCTTGCCTGGACAGGGGGCGTGGGCCAAAAACATTCAGTACTTC. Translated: CASSLPGQGAWAKNIQYF.

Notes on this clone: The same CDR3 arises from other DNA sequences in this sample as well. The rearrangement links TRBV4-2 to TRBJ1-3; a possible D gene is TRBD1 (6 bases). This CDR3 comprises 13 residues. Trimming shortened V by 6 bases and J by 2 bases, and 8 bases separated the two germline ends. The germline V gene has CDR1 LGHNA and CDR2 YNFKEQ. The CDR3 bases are TGTGCCAGCAGGGGGGGGCCTGGAAACACCATATATTTT. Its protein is CASRGGPGNTIYF.

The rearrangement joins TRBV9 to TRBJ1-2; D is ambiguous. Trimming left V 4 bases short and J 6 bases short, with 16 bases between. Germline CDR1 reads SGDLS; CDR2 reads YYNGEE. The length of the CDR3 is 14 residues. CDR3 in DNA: TGTGCCAGCAGCTTCGGCAGAGCTCGGGATGGCTACACCTTC. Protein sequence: CASSFGRARDGYTF.

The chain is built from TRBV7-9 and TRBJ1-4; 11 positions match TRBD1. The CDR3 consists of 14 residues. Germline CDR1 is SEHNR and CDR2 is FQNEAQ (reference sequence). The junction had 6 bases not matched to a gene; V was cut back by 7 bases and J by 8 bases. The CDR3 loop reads CASIPGDRGEKLFF. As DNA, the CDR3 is TGTGCCAGCATCCCAGGGGACAGGGGGGAAAAACTGTTTTTT.

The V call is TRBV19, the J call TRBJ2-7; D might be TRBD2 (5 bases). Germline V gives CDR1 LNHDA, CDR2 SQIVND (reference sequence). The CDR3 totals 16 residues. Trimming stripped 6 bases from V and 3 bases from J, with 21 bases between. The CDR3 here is CASSPASGITHYEQYF. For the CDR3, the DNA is TGTGCCAGTAGCCCCGCCTCCGGGATAACCCACTACGAGCAGTACTTC.

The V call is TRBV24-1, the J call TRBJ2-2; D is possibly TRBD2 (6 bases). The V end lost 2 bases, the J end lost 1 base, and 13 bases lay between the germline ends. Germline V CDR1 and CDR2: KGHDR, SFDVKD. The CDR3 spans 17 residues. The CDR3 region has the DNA TGTGCCACCAGTGATTCTATGACTAGAATGAACACCGGGGAGCTGTTTTTT. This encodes CATSDSMTRMNTGELFF.

The CDR3 is CATSDSQDSRNEQFF. CDR3 bases: TGTGCCACCAGTGACTCCCAGGACAGCCGCAATGAGCAGTTCTTC. The chain links TRBV24-1 to TRBJ2-1, with a tentative D call TRBD1 (6 bases). Per the germline V gene, CDR1 is KGHDR and CDR2 is SFDVKD. V shed 4 bases and J shed 6 bases, with 15 bases lying between them. The CDR3 runs to 15 residues.

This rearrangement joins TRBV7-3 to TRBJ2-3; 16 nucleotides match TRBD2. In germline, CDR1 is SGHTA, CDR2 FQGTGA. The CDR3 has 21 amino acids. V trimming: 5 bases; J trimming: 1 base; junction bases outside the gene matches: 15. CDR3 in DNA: TGTGCCAGCAGCAAAGGCCCCCCCGGGACTAGCGGGGGGGCCGGCACAGATACGCAGTATTTT. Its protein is CASSKGPPGTSGGAGTDTQYF.

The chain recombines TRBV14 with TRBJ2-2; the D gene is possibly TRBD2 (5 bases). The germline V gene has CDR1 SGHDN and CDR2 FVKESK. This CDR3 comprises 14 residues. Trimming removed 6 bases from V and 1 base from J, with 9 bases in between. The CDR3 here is CASRPSGNTGELFF. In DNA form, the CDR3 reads TGTGCCAGCAGGCCCAGCGGGAACACCGGGGAGCTGTTTTTT.

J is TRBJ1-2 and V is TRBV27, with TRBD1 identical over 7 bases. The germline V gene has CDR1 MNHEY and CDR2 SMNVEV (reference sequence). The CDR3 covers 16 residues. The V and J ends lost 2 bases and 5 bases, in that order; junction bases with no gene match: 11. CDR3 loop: CASSLRGQPTLYGYTF. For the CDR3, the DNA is TGTGCCAGCAGTTTACGGGGACAGCCCACACTATATGGCTACACCTTC.

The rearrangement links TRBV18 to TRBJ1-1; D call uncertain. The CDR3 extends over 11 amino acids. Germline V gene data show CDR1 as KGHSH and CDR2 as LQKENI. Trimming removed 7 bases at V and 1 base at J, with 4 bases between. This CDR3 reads CASLANTEAFF. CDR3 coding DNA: TGTGCCAGCTTAGCGAACACTGAAGCTTTCTTT.

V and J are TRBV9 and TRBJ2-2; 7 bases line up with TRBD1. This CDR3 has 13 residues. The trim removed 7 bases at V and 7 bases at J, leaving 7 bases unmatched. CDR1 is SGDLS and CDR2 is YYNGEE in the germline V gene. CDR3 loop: CASSQGSGGELFF. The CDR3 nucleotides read TGTGCCAGCTCACAGGGGTCAGGCGGGGAGCTGTTTTTT.

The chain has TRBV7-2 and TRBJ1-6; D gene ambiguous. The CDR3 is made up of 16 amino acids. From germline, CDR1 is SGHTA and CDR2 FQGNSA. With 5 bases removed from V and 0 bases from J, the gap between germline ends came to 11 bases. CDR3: CASSISTGSYNSPLHF. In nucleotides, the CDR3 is TGTGCCAGCAGCATCTCAACCGGCTCCTATAATTCACCCCTCCACTTT.

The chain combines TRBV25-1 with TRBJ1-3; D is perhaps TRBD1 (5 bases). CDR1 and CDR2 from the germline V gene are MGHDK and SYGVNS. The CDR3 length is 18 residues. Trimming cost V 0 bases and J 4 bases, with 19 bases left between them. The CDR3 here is CASSEYWGTPGRGNTIYF. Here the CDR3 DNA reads TGTGCCAGCAGTGAATATTGGGGGACCCCCGGGAGGGGAAACACCATATATTTT. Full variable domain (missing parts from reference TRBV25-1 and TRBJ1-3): EADIYQTPRYLVIGTGKKITLECSQTMGHDKMYWYQQDPGMELHLIHYSYGVNSTEKGDLSSESTVSRIRTEHFPLTLESARPSHTSQYLCASSEYWGTPGRGNTIYFGEGSWLTVV.

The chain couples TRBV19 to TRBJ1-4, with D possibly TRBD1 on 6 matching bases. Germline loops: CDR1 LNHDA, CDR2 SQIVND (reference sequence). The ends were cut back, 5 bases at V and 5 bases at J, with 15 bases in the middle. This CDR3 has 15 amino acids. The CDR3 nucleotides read TGTGCCAGTAGTCTCTCGGACAGAGAAAATGAAAAACTGTTTTTT. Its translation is CASSLSDRENEKLFF. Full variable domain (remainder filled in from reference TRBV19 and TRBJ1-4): DGGITQSPKYLFRKEGQNVTLSCEQNLNHDAMYWYRQDPGQGLRLIYYSQIVNDFQKGDIAEGYSVSREKKESFPLTVTSAQKNPTAFYLCASSLSDRENEKLFFGSGTQLSVL.

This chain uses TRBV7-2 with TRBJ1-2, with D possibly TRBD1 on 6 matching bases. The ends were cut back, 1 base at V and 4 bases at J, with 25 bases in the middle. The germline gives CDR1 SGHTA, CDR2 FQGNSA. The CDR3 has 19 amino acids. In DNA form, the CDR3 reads TGTGCCAGCAGCTTAGGGGGGAGGGGGTCGACAAGGCTACCCTATGGCTACACCTTC. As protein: CASSLGGRGSTRLPYGYTF.

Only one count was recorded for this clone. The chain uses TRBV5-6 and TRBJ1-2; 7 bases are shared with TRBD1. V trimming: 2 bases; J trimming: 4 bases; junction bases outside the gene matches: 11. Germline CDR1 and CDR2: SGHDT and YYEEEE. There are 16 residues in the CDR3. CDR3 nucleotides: TGTGCCAGCAGCTTTCAACAGGGGTTGAGTGGCTATGGCTACACCTTC. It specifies CASSFQQGLSGYGYTF.

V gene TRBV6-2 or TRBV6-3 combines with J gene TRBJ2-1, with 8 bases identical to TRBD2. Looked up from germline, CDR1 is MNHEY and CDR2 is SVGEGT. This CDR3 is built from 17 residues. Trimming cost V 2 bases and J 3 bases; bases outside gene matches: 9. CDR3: CASSYSLAGINYNEQFF. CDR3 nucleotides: TGTGCCAGCAGTTACAGCCTAGCGGGCATAAACTACAATGAGCAGTTCTTC.

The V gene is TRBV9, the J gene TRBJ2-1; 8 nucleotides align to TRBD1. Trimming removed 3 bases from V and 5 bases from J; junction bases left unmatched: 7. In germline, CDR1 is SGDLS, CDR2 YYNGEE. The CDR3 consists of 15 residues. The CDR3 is CASSGRTGWDNEQFF. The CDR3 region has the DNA TGTGCCAGCAGCGGCAGGACAGGGTGGGACAATGAGCAGTTCTTC.

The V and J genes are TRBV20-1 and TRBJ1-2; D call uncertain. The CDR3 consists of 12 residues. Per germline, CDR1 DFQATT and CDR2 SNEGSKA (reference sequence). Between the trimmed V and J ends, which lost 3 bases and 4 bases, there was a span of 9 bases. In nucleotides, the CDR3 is TGCAGTGCTAGTAGGACTGTCTATGGCTACACCTTC. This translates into CSASRTVYGYTF.

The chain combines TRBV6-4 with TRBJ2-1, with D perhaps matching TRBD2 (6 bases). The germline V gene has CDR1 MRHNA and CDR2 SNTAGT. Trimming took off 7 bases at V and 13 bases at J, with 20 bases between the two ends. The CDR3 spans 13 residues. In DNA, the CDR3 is TGTGCCAGCAACGCCTTGGGGGGAACACGCCAGTTCTTC. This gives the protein CASNALGGTRQFF.

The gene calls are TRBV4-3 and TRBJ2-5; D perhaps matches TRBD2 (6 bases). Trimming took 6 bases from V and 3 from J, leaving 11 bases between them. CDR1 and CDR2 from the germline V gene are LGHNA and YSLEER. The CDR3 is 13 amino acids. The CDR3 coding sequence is TGCGCCAGCAGTCACGGGAGCGAAGAGACCCAGTACTTC. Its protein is CASSHGSEETQYF.

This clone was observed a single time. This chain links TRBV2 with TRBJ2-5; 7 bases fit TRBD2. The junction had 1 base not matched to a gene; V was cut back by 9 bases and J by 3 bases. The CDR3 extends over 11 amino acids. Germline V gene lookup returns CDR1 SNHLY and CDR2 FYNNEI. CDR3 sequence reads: CASGGEETQYF. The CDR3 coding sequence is TGTGCCAGTGGGGGGGAAGAGACCCAGTACTTC. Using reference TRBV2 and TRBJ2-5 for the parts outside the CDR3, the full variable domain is EPEVTQTPSHQVTQMGQEVILRCVPISNHLYFYWYRQILGQKVEFLVSFYNNEISEKSEIFDDQFSVERPDGSNFTLKIRSTKLEDSAMYFCASGGEETQYFGPGTRLLVL.

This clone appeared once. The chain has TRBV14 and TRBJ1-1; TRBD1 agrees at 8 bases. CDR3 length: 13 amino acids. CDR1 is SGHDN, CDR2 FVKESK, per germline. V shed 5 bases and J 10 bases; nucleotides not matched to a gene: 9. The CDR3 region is CASSKGQAAVAFF. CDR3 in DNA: TGTGCCAGCAGCAAGGGACAGGCTGCGGTAGCTTTCTTT.

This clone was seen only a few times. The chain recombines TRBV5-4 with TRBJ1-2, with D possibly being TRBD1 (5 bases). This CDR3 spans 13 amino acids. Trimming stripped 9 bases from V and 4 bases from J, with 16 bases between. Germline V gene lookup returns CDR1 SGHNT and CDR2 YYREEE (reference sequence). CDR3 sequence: CATQGGSLYGYTF. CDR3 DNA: TGTGCCACCCAGGGAGGCAGCCTCTATGGCTACACCTTC.

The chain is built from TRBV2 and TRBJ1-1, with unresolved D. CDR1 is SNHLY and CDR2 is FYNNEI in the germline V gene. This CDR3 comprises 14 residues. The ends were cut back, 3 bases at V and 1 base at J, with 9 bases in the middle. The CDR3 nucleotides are TGTGCCAGCAGTGATGGGCATCCGAACACTGAAGCTTTCTTT. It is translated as CASSDGHPNTEAFF.

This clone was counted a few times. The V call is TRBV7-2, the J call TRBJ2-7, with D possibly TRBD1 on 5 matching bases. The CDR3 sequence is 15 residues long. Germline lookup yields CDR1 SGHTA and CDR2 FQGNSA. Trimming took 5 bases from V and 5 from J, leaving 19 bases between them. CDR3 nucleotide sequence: TGTGCCAGCAGCCCTATCGCCAGGGTGAGTCACGAGCAGTACTTC. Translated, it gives CASSPIARVSHEQYF.

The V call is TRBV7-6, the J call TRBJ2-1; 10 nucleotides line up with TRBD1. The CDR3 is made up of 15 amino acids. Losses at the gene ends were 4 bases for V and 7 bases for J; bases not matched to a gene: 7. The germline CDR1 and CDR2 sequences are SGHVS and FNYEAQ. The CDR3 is CASSSRDRGVNEQFF. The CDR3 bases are TGTGCCAGCAGCTCCCGGGACAGGGGTGTTAATGAGCAGTTCTTC.